One sample yielded the 9 T cell receptor beta chains listed below, sequenced in a study of blood T cell repertoires in COVID-19 (TCRdb year 2020). Library preparation was by the immunoSEQ multiplex PCR assay. Here the immuneACCESS table is served through TCRdb, limited to in-frame sequences with V and J called. Missing clones are a known gap in these copies; in checked studies unresolved V genes cover under half, and the rest lacks a known reason. In this sample the table shows roughly 84,000 clones, roughly three quarters of which occur a single time. Roughly 36% of the sample goes to the ten largest clones. Material for sequencing was peripheral blood. The receptors were sampled from a man between 60 and 70 years old with COVID-19, enrolled during active disease.

This clone was counted between two and nine times. V is TRBV6-2 or TRBV6-3 and J is TRBJ2-7; a weak D match, TRBD1 (6 bases). Germline V gene sequence: CDR1 MNHEY, CDR2 SVGEGT. V was cut by 0 bases and J by 2 bases, with 14 bases left in between. The CDR3 runs 16 residues. The CDR3 bases are TGTGCCAGCAGTTACTCGTTCAGGGGCTCCACCTACGAGCAGTACTTC. Amino acid sequence: CASSYSFRGSTYEQYF.

This chain links TRBV5-5 with TRBJ1-4, with 10 bases identical to TRBD1. Losses at the gene ends were 3 bases for V and 6 bases for J; bases not matched to a gene: 5. In germline, CDR1 is SGHKS, CDR2 YYEKEE (reference sequence). The CDR3 runs 15 residues. The CDR3 reads CASSSSGTGDEKLFF. The DNA for the CDR3 is TGTGCCAGCAGCTCCTCCGGGACAGGGGATGAAAAACTGTTTTTT.

The gene calls are TRBV6-5 and TRBJ2-7; 10 positions agree with TRBD1. V lost 7 bases, J lost 7 bases, and 10 bases stayed unmatched. The length of the CDR3 is 14 residues. Germline CDR1 is MNHEY and CDR2 is SVGAGI. For the CDR3, the DNA is TGTGCCAGCATCTGGGGACAGGGGTCATGGGAGCAGTACTTC. It translates to CASIWGQGSWEQYF.

This clone has only a few counts. This chain connects TRBV19 to TRBJ1-6; 10 nucleotides line up with TRBD1. This CDR3 region has 13 residues. Trimming at V came to 8 bases and at J to 5 bases, leaving 0 bases not matched to a gene. Germline V gene sequence: CDR1 LNHDA, CDR2 SQIVND (reference sequence). As DNA, the CDR3 is TGTGCCAGTGGGACAGGGGATAATTCACCCCTCCACTTT. It codes for CASGTGDNSPLHF.

The J gene is TRBJ2-7, the V gene TRBV7-6; weak D call: TRBD1 (6 bases). V dropped 5 bases and J dropped 2 bases, with 16 bases sitting between them. The V gene's germline CDR1 is SGHVS and CDR2 FNYEAQ. This CDR3 is 15 amino acids long. The CDR3 reads CASSPAGAITYEQYF. As DNA, the CDR3 is TGTGCCAGCAGCCCCGCAGGGGCCATTACCTACGAGCAGTACTTC.

This chain connects TRBV6-2 or TRBV6-3 to TRBJ2-1, with 9 bases identical to TRBD1. Trimming took 2 bases from V and 2 from J; bases not matched to a gene: 1. Germline loops: CDR1 MNHEY, CDR2 SVGEGT. The CDR3 is made up of 15 amino acids. For the CDR3, the DNA is TGTGCCAGCAGTTACGACAGGGGGGCCTACAATGAGCAGTTCTTC. Translated, it gives CASSYDRGAYNEQFF.

Remarks on this clone: Additional DNA sequences in this sample encode the identical CDR3. The V call is TRBV18, the J call TRBJ2-2, with 9 bases fitting TRBD1. Looked up from germline, CDR1 is KGHSH and CDR2 is LQKENI. V shed 4 bases, J shed 2 bases, and the junction held 5 bases outside the gene matches. The CDR3 runs 16 residues. CDR3 nucleotide sequence: TGTGCCAGCTCACTGGACAGGGGTCTTAACACCGGGGAGCTGTTTTTT. As protein: CASSLDRGLNTGELFF.

The chain couples TRBV7-3 to TRBJ2-7; 7 nucleotides match TRBD2. V shed 4 bases, J shed 7 bases, and the junction held 7 bases outside the gene matches. Per the germline V gene, CDR1 is SGHTA and CDR2 is FQGTGA. The CDR3 is 13 residues long. The CDR3 spells CASSSRAGQEQYF. CDR3 bases: TGTGCCAGCAGCTCACGAGCGGGGCAAGAGCAGTACTTC.

This clone showed up just once. This rearrangement joins TRBV6-5 to TRBJ1-5; 11 positions match TRBD1. The CDR3 spans 15 residues. Germline trimming cut 7 bases from V and 5 bases from J; bases unmatched to any gene: 7. Germline-derived CDR1 and CDR2 are MNHEY and SVGAGI. The CDR3 coding sequence is TGTGCCAGCACCCCCACGGGACAGGGGGATCAGCCCCAGCATTTT. As protein: CASTPTGQGDQPQHF.